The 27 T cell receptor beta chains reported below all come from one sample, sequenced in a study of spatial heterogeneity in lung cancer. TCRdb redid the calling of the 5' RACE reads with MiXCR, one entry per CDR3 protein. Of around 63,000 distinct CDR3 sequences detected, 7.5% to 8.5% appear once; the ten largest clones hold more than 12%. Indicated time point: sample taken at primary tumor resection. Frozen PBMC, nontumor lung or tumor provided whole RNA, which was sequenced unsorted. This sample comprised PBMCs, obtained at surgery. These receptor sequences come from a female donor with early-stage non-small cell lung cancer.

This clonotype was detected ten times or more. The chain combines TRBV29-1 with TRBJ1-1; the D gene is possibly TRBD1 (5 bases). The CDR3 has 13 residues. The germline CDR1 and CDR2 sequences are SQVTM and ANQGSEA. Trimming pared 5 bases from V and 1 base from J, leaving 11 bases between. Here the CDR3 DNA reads TGCAGCGTTACCCAAACAGGGAACACTGAAGCTTTCTTT. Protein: CSVTQTGNTEAFF. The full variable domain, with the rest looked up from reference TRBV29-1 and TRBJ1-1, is SAVISQKPSRDICQRGTSLTIQCQVDSQVTMMFWYRQQPGQSLTLIATANQGSEATYESGFVIDKFPISRPNLTFSTLTVSNMSPEDSSIYLCSVTQTGNTEAFFGQGTRLTVV.

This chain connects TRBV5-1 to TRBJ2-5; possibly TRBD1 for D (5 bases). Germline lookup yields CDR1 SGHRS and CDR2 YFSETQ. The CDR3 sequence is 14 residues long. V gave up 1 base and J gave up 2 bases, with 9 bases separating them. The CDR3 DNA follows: TGCGCCAGCAGCTTGCAGGGATTACAAGAGACCCAGTACTTC. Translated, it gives CASSLQGLQETQYF.

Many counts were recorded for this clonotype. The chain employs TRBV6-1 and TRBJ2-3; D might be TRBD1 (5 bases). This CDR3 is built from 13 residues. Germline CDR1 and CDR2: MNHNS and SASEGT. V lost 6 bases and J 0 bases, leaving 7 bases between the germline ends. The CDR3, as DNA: TGTGCCAGCAGGGGGCTTAGCACAGATACGCAGTATTTT. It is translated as CASRGLSTDTQYF.

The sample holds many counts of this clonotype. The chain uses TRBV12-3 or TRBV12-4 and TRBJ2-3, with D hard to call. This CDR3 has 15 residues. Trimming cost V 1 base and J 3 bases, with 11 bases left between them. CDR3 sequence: CASSLEGLGTDTQYF. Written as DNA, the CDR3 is TGTGCCAGCAGTTTAGAAGGGTTGGGGACAGATACGCAGTATTTT.

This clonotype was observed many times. CDR3 coding DNA: TGTGCCAGCAGCTCCGGGACTTACCTTGAGCAGTTCTTC. It codes for CASSSGTYLEQFF. The rearrangement links TRBV7-8 to TRBJ2-1, with D maybe TRBD2 (6 bases). In germline, CDR1 is SGHVS, CDR2 FQNEAQ. V lost 4 bases and J 9 bases, leaving 13 bases between the germline ends. The CDR3 runs 13 residues.

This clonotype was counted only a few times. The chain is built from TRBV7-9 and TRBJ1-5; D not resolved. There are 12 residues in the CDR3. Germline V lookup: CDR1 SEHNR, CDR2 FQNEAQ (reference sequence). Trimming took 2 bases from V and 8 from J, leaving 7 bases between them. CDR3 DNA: TGTGCCAGCAGCTTAAATAGGGAGCCCCAGCATTTT. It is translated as CASSLNREPQHF.

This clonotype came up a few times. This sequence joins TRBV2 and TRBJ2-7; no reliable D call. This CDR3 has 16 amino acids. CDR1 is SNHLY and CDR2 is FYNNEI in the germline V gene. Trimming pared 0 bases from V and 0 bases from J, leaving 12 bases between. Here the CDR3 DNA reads TGTGCCAGCAGTGAAGCGCCACCGGAGAGCTCCTACGAGCAGTACGTC. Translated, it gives CASSEAPPESSYEQYV.

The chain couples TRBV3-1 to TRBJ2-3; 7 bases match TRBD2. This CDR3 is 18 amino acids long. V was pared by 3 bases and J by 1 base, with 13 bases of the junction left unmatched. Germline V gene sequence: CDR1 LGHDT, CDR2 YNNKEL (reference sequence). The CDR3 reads CASSQGFMRGTRTDTQYF. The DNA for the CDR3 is TGTGCCAGCAGCCAGGGGTTTATGCGGGGGACCCGCACAGATACGCAGTATTTT.

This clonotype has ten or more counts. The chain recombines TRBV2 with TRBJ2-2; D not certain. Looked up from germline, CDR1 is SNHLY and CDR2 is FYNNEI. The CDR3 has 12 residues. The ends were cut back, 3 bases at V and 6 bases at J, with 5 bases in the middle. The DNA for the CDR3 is TGTGCCAGCAGTGAGGAGCCCGGGGAGCTGTTTTTT. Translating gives CASSEEPGELFF.

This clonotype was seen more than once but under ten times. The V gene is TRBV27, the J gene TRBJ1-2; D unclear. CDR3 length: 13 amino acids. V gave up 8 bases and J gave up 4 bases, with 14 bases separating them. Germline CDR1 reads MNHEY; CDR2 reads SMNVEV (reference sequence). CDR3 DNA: TGTGCCAGCGGGCCAGGATCCCTCTATGGCTACACCTTC. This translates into CASGPGSLYGYTF.

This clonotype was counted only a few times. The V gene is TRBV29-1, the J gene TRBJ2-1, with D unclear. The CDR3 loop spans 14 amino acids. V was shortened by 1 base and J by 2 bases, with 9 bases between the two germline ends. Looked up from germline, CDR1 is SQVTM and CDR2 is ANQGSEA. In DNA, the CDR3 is TGCAGCGTTGAAGGAATTACGGCCTACAATGAGCAGTTCTTC. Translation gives CSVEGITAYNEQFF.

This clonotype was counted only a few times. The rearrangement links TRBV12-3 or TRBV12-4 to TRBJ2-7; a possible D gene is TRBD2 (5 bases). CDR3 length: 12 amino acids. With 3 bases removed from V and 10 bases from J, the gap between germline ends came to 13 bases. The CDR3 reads CASSFAGILQYV. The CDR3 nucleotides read TGTGCCAGCAGTTTCGCCGGGATTTTACAGTACGTC.

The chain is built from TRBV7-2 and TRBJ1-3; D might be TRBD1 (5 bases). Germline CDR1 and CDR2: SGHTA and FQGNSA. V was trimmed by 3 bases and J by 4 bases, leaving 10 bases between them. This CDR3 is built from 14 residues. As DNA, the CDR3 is TGTGCCAGCAGCTTCAGGGAGGCAGGAAACACCATATATTTT. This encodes CASSFREAGNTIYF. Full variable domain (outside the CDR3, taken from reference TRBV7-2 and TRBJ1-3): GAGVSQSPSNKVTEKGKDVELRCDPISGHTALYWYRQSLGQGLEFLIYFQGNSAPDKSGLPSDRFSAERTGGSVSTLTIQRTQQEDSAVYLCASSFREAGNTIYFGEGSWLTVV.

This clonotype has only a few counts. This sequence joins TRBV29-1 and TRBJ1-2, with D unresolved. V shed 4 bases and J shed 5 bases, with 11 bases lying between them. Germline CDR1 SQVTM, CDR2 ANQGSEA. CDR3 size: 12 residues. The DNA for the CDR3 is TGCAGCGTTGTCGGAACGACGTATGGCTACACCTTC. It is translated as CSVVGTTYGYTF. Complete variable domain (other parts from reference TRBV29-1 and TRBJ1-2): SAVISQKPSRDICQRGTSLTIQCQVDSQVTMMFWYRQQPGQSLTLIATANQGSEATYESGFVIDKFPISRPNLTFSTLTVSNMSPEDSSIYLCSVVGTTYGYTFGSGTRLTVV.

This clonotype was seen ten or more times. The CDR3 DNA sequence: TGTGCCAGCACACGTATGAGGCCTACGCAGTATTTT. Translated, it gives CASTRMRPTQYF. The chain employs TRBV7-2 and TRBJ2-3; D unclear. Germline V CDR1 and CDR2: SGHTA, FQGNSA. Trimming shortened V by 7 bases and J by 8 bases, and 13 bases separated the two germline ends. This CDR3 spans 12 amino acids.

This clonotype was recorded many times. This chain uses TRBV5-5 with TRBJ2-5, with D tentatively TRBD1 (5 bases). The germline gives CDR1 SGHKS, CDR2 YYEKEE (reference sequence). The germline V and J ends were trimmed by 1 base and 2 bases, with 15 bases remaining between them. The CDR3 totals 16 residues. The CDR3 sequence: CASSLLGQGQQETQYF. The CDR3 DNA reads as TGTGCCAGCAGCTTGTTGGGTCAGGGCCAACAAGAGACCCAGTACTTC.

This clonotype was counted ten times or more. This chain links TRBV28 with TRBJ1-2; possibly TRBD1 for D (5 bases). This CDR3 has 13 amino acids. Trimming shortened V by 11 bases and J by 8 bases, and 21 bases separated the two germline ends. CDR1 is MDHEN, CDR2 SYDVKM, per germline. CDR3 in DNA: TGTGCCCACACGAGAAGCGGGACTCTAGGCTACACCTTC. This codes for CAHTRSGTLGYTF.

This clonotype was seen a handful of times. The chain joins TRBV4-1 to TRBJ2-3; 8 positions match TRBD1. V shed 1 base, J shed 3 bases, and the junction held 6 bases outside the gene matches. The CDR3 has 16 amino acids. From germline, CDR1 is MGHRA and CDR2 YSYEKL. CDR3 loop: CASSQAPDRVTDTQYF. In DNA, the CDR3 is TGCGCCAGCAGCCAAGCCCCGGACAGGGTGACAGATACGCAGTATTTT.

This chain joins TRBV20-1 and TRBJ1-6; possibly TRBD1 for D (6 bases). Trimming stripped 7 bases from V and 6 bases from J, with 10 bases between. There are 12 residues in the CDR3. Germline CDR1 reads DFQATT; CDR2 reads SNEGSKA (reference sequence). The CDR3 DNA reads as TGCAGTGTCACAGGGATTAATTCACCCCTCCACTTT. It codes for CSVTGINSPLHF.

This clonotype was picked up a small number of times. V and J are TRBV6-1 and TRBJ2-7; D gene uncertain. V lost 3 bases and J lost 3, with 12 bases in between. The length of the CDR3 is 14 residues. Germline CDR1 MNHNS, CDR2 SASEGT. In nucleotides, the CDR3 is TGTGCCAGCAGTGACGGACCATTCAACTACGAGCAGTACGTC. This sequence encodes CASSDGPFNYEQYV.

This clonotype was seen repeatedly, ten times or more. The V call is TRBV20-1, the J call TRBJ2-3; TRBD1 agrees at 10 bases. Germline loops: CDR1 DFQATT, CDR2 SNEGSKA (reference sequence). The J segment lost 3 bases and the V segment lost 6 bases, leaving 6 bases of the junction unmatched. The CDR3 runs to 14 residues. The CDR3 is CSALDRGWTDTQYF. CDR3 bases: TGCAGTGCCCTGGACAGGGGGTGGACAGATACGCAGTATTTT.

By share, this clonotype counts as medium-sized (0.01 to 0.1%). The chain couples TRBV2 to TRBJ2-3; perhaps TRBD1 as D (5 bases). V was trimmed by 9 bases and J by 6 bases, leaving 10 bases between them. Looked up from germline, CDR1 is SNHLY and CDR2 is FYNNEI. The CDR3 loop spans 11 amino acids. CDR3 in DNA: TGTGCCAGTACACCAGGGGATACGCAGTATTTT. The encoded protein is CASTPGDTQYF.

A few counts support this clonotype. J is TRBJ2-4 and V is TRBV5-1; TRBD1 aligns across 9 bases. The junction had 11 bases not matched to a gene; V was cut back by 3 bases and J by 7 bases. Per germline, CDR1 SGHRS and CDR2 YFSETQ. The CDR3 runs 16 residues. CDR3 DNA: TGCGCCAGCAGCTCCAACTTACAGGGGGCGAGGAACATTCAGTACTTC. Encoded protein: CASSSNLQGARNIQYF.

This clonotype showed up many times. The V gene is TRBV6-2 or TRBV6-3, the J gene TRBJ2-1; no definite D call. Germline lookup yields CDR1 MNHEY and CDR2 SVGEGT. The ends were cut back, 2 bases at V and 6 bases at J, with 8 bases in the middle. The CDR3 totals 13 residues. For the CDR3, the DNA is TGTGCCAGCAGTTACGCCCTGTCCAATGAGCAGTTCTTC. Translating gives CASSYALSNEQFF.

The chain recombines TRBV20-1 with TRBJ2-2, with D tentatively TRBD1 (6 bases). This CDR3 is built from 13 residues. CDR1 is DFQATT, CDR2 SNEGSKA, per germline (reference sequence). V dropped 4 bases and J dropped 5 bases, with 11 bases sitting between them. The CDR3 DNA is TGCAGTGCTACCGGACAGCAAACCGGGGAGCTGTTTTTT. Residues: CSATGQQTGELFF.

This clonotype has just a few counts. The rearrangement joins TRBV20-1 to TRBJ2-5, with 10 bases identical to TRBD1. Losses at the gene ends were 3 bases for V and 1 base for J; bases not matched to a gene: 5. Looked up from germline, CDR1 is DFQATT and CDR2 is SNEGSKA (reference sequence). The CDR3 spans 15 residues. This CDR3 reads CSARTGGPRQETQYF. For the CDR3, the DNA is TGCAGTGCTAGGACAGGGGGCCCTCGCCAAGAGACCCAGTACTTC.

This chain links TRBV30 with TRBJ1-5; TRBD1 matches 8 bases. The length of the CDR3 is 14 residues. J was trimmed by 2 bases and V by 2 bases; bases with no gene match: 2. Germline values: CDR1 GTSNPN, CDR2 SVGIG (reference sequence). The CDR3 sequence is CAWSTGGRNQPQHF. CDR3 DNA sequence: TGTGCCTGGAGTACAGGGGGTCGCAATCAGCCCCAGCATTTT.